The entry that follows covers one T cell receptor beta chain sequence. Its antigen is unidentified. The data were taken from a study of beta chain features in type 1 diabetes. The study's findings and limits: Type 1 diabetes patients had fewer VDJ junction insertions and more deletions. Whether TCRB rearrangement is influenced by HLA type was left unresolved in this analysis.

The CDR3 totals 16 residues. Per germline, CDR1 LNHDA and CDR2 SQIVND (reference sequence). Unmatched junction bases numbered 7, after V lost 3 bases and J lost 3 bases. Each of the CD4+ naive, central memory, regulatory and stem cell-like memory populations was sorted via CD45RO/CCR7/CD25/CD127/CD95/CD27. Expressed TCRB transcripts were sequenced because the entire RNA isolate underwent reverse transcription. Produced via immunoSEQ multiplex PCR; TCRdb's table is partial and in-frame only. The sample consists of 130,000 to 150,000 clones, about a tenth of them appearing once. The chain links TRBV19 to TRBJ1-5, with 8 bases that match TRBD1. The origin of this receptor is a man younger than 35 in good health. Sequenced sample: central memory CD4+ T cells from blood. The CDR3, as DNA: TGTGCCAGTAGTATCAGTACAGGGGGGAACAATCAGCCCCAGCATTTT. This sequence encodes CASSISTGGNNQPQHF. Complete variable domain (other parts from reference TRBV19 and TRBJ1-5): DGGITQSPKYLFRKEGQNVTLSCEQNLNHDAMYWYRQDPGQGLRLIYYSQIVNDFQKGDIAEGYSVSREKKESFPLTVTSAQKNPTAFYLCASSISTGGNNQPQHFGDGTRLSIL.